Following are 28 T cell receptor beta chains from one sample sequenced in a study of blood T cell repertoires in COVID-19. Data came from immunoSEQ multiplex PCR; TCRdb stores just in-frame clones and leaves some out. Of 190,000 or so clones listed, roughly four fifths were seen once; the top ten hold about 9%. The sequenced material came from PBMCs or T cells enriched from blood (not recorded which). The source of these receptors is a man aged 40-49 years who had recovered from COVID-19.

The V and J genes are TRBV5-1 and TRBJ2-1; TRBD2 agrees at 11 bases. Germline V gene lookup returns CDR1 SGHRS and CDR2 YFSETQ. The CDR3 is 17 residues long. J was trimmed by 8 bases and V by 0 bases; bases with no gene match: 10. CDR3 in DNA: TGCGCCAGCAGCTTGGGGCTAGCGGGAGGAGTCGGCGATGAGCAGTTCTTC. This sequence encodes CASSLGLAGGVGDEQFF.

V and J are TRBV5-1 and TRBJ2-2, with D unresolved. The CDR3 is 15 residues long. Trimming left V 0 bases short and J 1 base short, with 7 bases between. Per the germline V gene, CDR1 is SGHRS and CDR2 is YFSETQ. The CDR3 reads CASSLAFRNTGELFF. The CDR3 region has the DNA TGCGCCAGCAGCTTGGCCTTCCGGAACACCGGGGAGCTGTTTTTT.

The chain uses TRBV6-5 and TRBJ2-7, with 9 bases that match TRBD1. Germline V gene sequence: CDR1 MNHEY, CDR2 SVGAGI. The ends lost 5 bases at V and 1 base at J; junction bases unmatched: 6. The CDR3 spans 15 residues. The CDR3 reads CASSPGQGASYEQYF. The CDR3 region has the DNA TGTGCCAGCAGTCCGGGACAGGGCGCATCCTACGAGCAGTACTTC.

V is TRBV5-6 and J is TRBJ2-1; TRBD2 is a possible D gene (6 bases). The CDR3 sequence is 15 residues long. CDR1 SGHDT and CDR2 YYEEEE come from the germline V gene. The V gene lost 0 bases and the J gene lost 3 bases, with 10 bases spanning the gap. CDR3 DNA sequence: TGTGCCAGCAGCTTGGAGGGAGCGGGCTACAATGAGCAGTTCTTC. Protein product: CASSLEGAGYNEQFF.

The chain is built from TRBV9 and TRBJ2-3; 8 nucleotides align to TRBD2. The J segment lost 3 bases and the V segment lost 0 bases, leaving 3 bases of the junction unmatched. Germline CDR1 and CDR2: SGDLS and YYNGEE. This CDR3 has 15 amino acids. The CDR3 protein is CASSVVGGGTDTQYF. The DNA of the CDR3 is TGTGCCAGCAGCGTAGTCGGGGGGGGAACAGATACGCAGTATTTT.

The chain links TRBV29-1 to TRBJ1-6, with a tentative D call TRBD1 (5 bases). Germline-derived CDR1 and CDR2 are SQVTM and ANQGSEA. Trimming left V 2 bases short and J 9 bases short, with 11 bases between. This CDR3 is 13 amino acids long. The CDR3 DNA reads as TGCAGCGTTGAATTAGGGGTCGGTTCACCCCTCCACTTT. Translated: CSVELGVGSPLHF. Combining the CDR3 with reference TRBV29-1 and TRBJ1-6 gives the whole variable domain SAVISQKPSRDICQRGTSLTIQCQVDSQVTMMFWYRQQPGQSLTLIATANQGSEATYESGFVIDKFPISRPNLTFSTLTVSNMSPEDSSIYLCSVELGVGSPLHFGNGTRLTVT.

The chain links TRBV15 to TRBJ2-7; 7 bases align to TRBD1. Trimming at V came to 4 bases and at J to 6 bases, leaving 6 bases not matched to a gene. Germline-derived CDR1 and CDR2 are LNHNV and YYDKDF (reference sequence). The CDR3 is 13 amino acids. CDR3 nucleotides: TGTGCCACCAGCACTACATGGACAGGCGAGCAGTACTTC. This gives the protein CATSTTWTGEQYF.

The chain joins TRBV12-5 to TRBJ2-7; 9 bases are a match to TRBD2. Germline V gives CDR1 LGHNT, CDR2 FRNRAP. The CDR3 is 16 amino acids. The V gene end was trimmed by 0 bases and the J gene end by 2 bases; junction bases not matched to a gene: 5. Here the CDR3 reads CASGLVTSGGTYEQYF. CDR3 nucleotides: TGTGCTAGTGGTTTGGTAACCAGCGGGGGGACCTACGAGCAGTACTTC.

V is TRBV4-2 and J is TRBJ2-5; 7 nucleotides line up with TRBD2. V trimming: 0 bases; J trimming: 5 bases; junction bases outside the gene matches: 9. The germline V gene encodes CDR1 LGHNA and CDR2 YNFKEQ. The CDR3 covers 16 residues. The CDR3 DNA reads as TGTGCCAGCAGCCAAGATACCAGCGGGATAATGGAGACCCAGTACTTC. As protein: CASSQDTSGIMETQYF.

The gene calls are TRBV5-4 and TRBJ1-5; 9 nucleotides agree with TRBD1. In germline, CDR1 is SGHNT, CDR2 YYREEE (reference sequence). This CDR3 comprises 15 residues. Unmatched junction bases numbered 7, after V lost 5 bases and J lost 4 bases. Here the CDR3 reads CASSISGTGNQPQHF. The CDR3 nucleotides are TGTGCCAGCAGTATTTCCGGGACAGGGAATCAGCCCCAGCATTTT.

The genes are TRBV5-4 and TRBJ2-1; a possible D gene is TRBD2 (6 bases). Germline loops: CDR1 SGHNT, CDR2 YYREEE (reference sequence). V dropped 4 bases and J dropped 14 bases, with 13 bases sitting between them. The CDR3 is made up of 11 amino acids. This CDR3 is CASSVGLDKFF. The CDR3, as DNA: TGTGCCAGCAGCGTGGGACTGGATAAGTTCTTC.

This chain connects TRBV7-2 to TRBJ2-7; TRBD2 is a possible D gene (5 bases). This CDR3 spans 16 amino acids. V was clipped by 4 bases and J by 1 base, with 17 bases between them. Germline V lookup: CDR1 SGHTA, CDR2 FQGNSA. The CDR3 DNA is TGTGCCAGCAGCTCTCCTCCGGGATCAACGTCCTACGAGCAGTACTTC. The encoded protein is CASSSPPGSTSYEQYF.

The chain is built from TRBV5-1 and TRBJ2-7; 8 bases align to TRBD1. V trimming: 7 bases; J trimming: 0 bases; junction bases outside the gene matches: 3. Germline values: CDR1 SGHRS, CDR2 YFSETQ. This CDR3 contains 13 residues. The CDR3: CASRQGSSYEQYF. In DNA form, the CDR3 reads TGCGCCAGCCGACAGGGGAGCTCCTACGAGCAGTACTTC.

This clone has just a few counts. The rearrangement links TRBV29-1 to TRBJ2-6; TRBD1 aligns across 7 bases. Germline lookup yields CDR1 SQVTM and CDR2 ANQGSEA. Trimming at V came to 6 bases and at J to 0 bases, leaving 5 bases not matched to a gene. The CDR3 is 15 residues long. In DNA form, the CDR3 reads TGCAGCGTCGCTGGGACAGCCTCTGGGGCCAACGTCCTGACTTTC. This translates into CSVAGTASGANVLTF.

In this sample, this clone turned up a few times. The chain links TRBV21-1 to TRBJ1-5; the table's D gene call, TRBD1, was not cross checked with the DNA. TRBV21-1 is termed a pseudogene. The CDR3 covers 15 residues. CDR3 sequence (DNA): TGTGCCAGCAGCAAATCAGGGGGCGCTGATCAGCCCCAGCATTTT. Its translation is CASSKSGGADQPQHF.

The V and J genes are TRBV11-3 and TRBJ2-3, with a weak D call TRBD2 (6 bases). V shed 5 bases and J shed 1 base, with 13 bases lying between them. The CDR3 spans 15 residues. Germline-derived CDR1 and CDR2 are SGHNT and YENEEA. The CDR3 loop reads CASSIRTTRTDTQYF. In DNA form, the CDR3 reads TGTGCCAGCAGCATCCGGACTACTCGCACAGATACGCAGTATTTT.

The CDR3 DNA reads as TGTGCCAGCAGCTTGGGGGCAGGGGGAAGGGGCAATCAGCCCCAGCATTTT. Protein sequence: CASSLGAGGRGNQPQHF. V gene TRBV5-6 combines with J gene TRBJ1-5, with 7 bases matching TRBD1. This CDR3 has 17 residues. V was pared by 0 bases and J by 2 bases, with 8 bases of the junction left unmatched. CDR1 is SGHDT, CDR2 YYEEEE, per germline.

The V gene is TRBV6-1, the J gene TRBJ1-5; 8 bases agree with TRBD1. Germline-derived CDR1 and CDR2 are MNHNS and SASEGT. The CDR3 runs 15 residues. The J segment lost 9 bases and the V segment lost 1 base, leaving 8 bases of the junction unmatched. In DNA form, the CDR3 reads TGTGCCAGCAGTGAAGACGAACAGGGGGTCGGGCCCCAGCATTTT. This encodes CASSEDEQGVGPQHF.

This chain connects TRBV18 to TRBJ1-1, with a tentative D call TRBD1 (5 bases). Germline CDR1 is KGHSH and CDR2 is LQKENI. This CDR3 contains 14 residues. Trimming cost V 3 bases and J 8 bases, with 16 bases left between them. CDR3 in amino acids: CASSPLWGQGEAFF. As DNA, the CDR3 is TGTGCCAGCTCACCCCTCTGGGGCCAAGGGGAAGCTTTCTTT.

The rearrangement uses TRBV27 and TRBJ1-4; possible D gene TRBD1, 5 bases. Trimming took off 5 bases at V and 11 bases at J, with 12 bases between the two ends. CDR1 and CDR2 from the germline V gene are MNHEY and SMNVEV (reference sequence). This CDR3 is 12 amino acids long. The DNA for the CDR3 is TGTGCCAGCAGTCCTTCGGGGGGGAAACTGTTTTTT. As protein: CASSPSGGKLFF.

The V and J genes are TRBV18 and TRBJ1-3, with no clear D. The germline V gene has CDR1 KGHSH and CDR2 LQKENI. CDR3 length: 16 residues. The V end was cut by 3 bases, the J end by 3 bases, with 15 bases between. The CDR3 DNA is TGTGCCAGCTCACCGTCGCCCCCCGGGTTTGGAAACACCATATATTTT. It translates to CASSPSPPGFGNTIYF.

CDR3 in DNA: TGCAGTGCTAGTATAGGGACAGGGAACTCCTACGAGCAGTACTTC. Its translation is CSASIGTGNSYEQYF. The V call is TRBV20-1, the J call TRBJ2-7, with 9 bases that match TRBD1. V dropped 3 bases and J dropped 0; count of bases not matched to a gene: 6. From germline, CDR1 is DFQATT and CDR2 SNEGSKA (reference sequence). The CDR3 contains 15 residues.

The chain combines TRBV18 with TRBJ1-2; no reliable D call. This CDR3 has 16 amino acids. The germline CDR1 and CDR2 sequences are KGHSH and LQKENI. V lost 3 bases and J 3 bases, leaving 17 bases between the germline ends. CDR3 loop: CASSPAFAGVDYGYTF. In DNA, the CDR3 is TGTGCCAGCTCACCCGCGTTTGCGGGTGTAGACTATGGCTACACCTTC.

The chain couples TRBV30 to TRBJ2-5, with a possible D match to TRBD1 (5 bases). The ends were cut back, 2 bases at V and 3 bases at J, with 7 bases in the middle. This CDR3 contains 12 residues. Looked up from germline, CDR1 is GTSNPN and CDR2 is SVGIG (reference sequence). As DNA, the CDR3 is TGTGCCTGGAGTAAAGGGGAAGAGACCCAGTACTTC. Its protein product is CAWSKGEETQYF. Variable domain in full (rest from reference TRBV30 and TRBJ2-5): SQTIHQWPATLVQPVGSPLSLECTVEGTSNPNLYWYRQAAGRGLQLLFYSVGIGQISSEVPQNLSASRPQDRQFILSSKKLLLSDSGFYLCAWSKGEETQYFGPGTRLLVL.

This chain uses TRBV20-1 with TRBJ2-1; the D is unclear. Trimming removed 7 bases from V and 4 bases from J, with 8 bases in between. The germline V gene encodes CDR1 DFQATT and CDR2 SNEGSKA (reference sequence). The CDR3 has 11 amino acids. The chain's CDR3 is CSVDKYNEQFF. The CDR3 DNA follows: TGCAGTGTCGACAAATACAATGAGCAGTTCTTC.

CDR3 loop: CASSLGAGGTGELFF. DNA for the CDR3: TGTGCCAGCAGCCTTGGGGCAGGCGGCACCGGGGAGCTGTTTTTT. The rearrangement uses TRBV7-2 and TRBJ2-2; a weak D match, TRBD1 (5 bases). The length of the CDR3 is 15 residues. V gave up 5 bases and J gave up 4 bases, with 14 bases separating them. The germline gives CDR1 SGHTA, CDR2 FQGNSA.

This clone was counted once. CDR3 sequence: CASSLTASTNEKLFF. DNA for the CDR3: TGTGCCAGCAGCTTGACAGCTTCAACTAATGAAAAACTGTTTTTT. The rearrangement links TRBV7-3 to TRBJ1-4; TRBD1 is a possible D gene (5 bases). V gave up 3 bases and J gave up 0 bases, with 8 bases separating them. CDR1 is SGHTA, CDR2 FQGTGA, per germline. The CDR3 length is 15 residues.

This clone was recorded a few times. The rearrangement links TRBV19 to TRBJ2-1; 10 bases fit TRBD1. This CDR3 spans 15 amino acids. Germline V gene data show CDR1 as LNHDA and CDR2 as SQIVND (reference sequence). V lost 10 bases and J lost 6; bases outside the gene matches: 12. DNA of the CDR3: TGTGCCACTACCAAGCCCGGGACAGGGGTCAATGAGCAGTTCTTC. It yields the protein CATTKPGTGVNEQFF.